This T cell receptor (beta chain) was obtained from a study of CD8 T cells in ankylosing spondylitis. The V and J ends lost 3 bases and 3 bases respectively, with 7 bases between them. CDR3 size: 13 residues. TCRdb itself ran the 5' RACE reads through MiXCR, one entry per CDR3 protein. The sample includes around 250,000 distinct CDR3 sequences, more than 15% of them seen just once. This clonotype occurred a few times. The chain recombines TRBV12-3 or TRBV12-4 with TRBJ2-3; D unresolved. The clonotype was recovered from a male donor with ankylosing spondylitis or in good health (not recorded which). Sequenced input: blood, either unsorted or a sorted T cell fraction (not recorded which). CDR3 sequence (DNA): TGTGCCAGCAGTTTCGGTTTTACAGATACGCAGTATTTT. As protein: CASSFGFTDTQYF.